This TCR beta chain emerged from a study of blood T cell repertoires in COVID-19. The CDR3 covers 18 residues. The germline V gene encodes CDR1 KGHDR and CDR2 SFDVKD. V was trimmed by 2 bases and J by 6 bases, leaving 21 bases between them. Cohort assignment relied on participant-reported clinical history. Among Cohort 3 donors, those recovered had two negative PCRs, clearance, or symptom resolution. The assay was immunoSEQ multiplex PCR, and TCRdb's table has in-frame clones only and misses some. The sample holds a few hundred thousand clones, less than 85% seen once. Sequenced material: PBMCs or T cells enriched from blood (not recorded which). The chain is built from TRBV24-1 and TRBJ2-2; perhaps TRBD2 as D (5 bases). The source of this sequence is a man aged 35-49 years who had recovered from COVID-19. CDR3 in amino acids: CATSDSFSGNVGAGELFF. CDR3 nucleotide sequence: TGTGCCACCAGTGATTCCTTTTCGGGAAACGTTGGGGCCGGGGAGCTGTTTTTT.